The clone carrying this T cell receptor (beta chain) has just a few counts. The antigen remains unidentified. This CDR3 comprises 13 residues. CDR1 and CDR2 (germline): GTSNPN, SVGIG (reference sequence). V lost 1 base and J 1 base, leaving 5 bases between the germline ends. Patients had blood sampled at baseline and again on cycle 4 day 1 and cycle 7 day 1. This entry belongs to a study of OX40 agonist ivuxolimab in advanced cancers. Study findings and constraints: The work left the antigen specificity of expanded peripheral T cells undetermined. Low normalized clonal expansion also occurred in some nonresponding patients.

The table came from immunoSEQ multiplex PCR; TCRdb's copy has only in-frame clones and leaves some out. This table has fewer than 90,000 clones, about 91% appearing once. The chain is built from TRBV30 and TRBJ1-5; D not resolved. The source was CD4+ or CD8+ T cells sorted from blood, collected in a trial of the OX40 agonist ivuxolimab. The sequence derives from an adult with an advanced solid tumor such as melanoma, head and neck, liver or kidney cancer. CDR3 region: CAWSGHSNQPQHF. CDR3 DNA sequence: TGTGCCTGGAGTGGGCACAGCAATCAGCCCCAGCATTTT.